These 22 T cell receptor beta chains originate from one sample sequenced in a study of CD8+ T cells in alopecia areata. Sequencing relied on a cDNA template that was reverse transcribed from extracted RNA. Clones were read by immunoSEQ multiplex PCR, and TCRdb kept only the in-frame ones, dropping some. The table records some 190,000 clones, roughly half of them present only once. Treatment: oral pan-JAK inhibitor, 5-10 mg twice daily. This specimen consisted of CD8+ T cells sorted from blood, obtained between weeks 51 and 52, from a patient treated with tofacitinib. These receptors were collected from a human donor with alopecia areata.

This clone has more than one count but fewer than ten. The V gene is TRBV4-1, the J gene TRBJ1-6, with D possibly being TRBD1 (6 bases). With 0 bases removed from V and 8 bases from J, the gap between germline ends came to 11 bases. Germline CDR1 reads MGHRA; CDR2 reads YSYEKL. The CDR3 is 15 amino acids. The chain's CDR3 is CASSQDEGGYSPLHF. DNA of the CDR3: TGCGCCAGCAGCCAAGATGAGGGGGGGTATTCACCCCTCCACTTT.

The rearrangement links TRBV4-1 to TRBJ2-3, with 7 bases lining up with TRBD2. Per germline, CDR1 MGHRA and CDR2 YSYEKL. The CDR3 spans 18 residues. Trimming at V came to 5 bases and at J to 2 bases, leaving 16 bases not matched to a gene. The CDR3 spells CASSYDPGEGRVTDTQYF. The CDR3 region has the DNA TGCGCCAGCAGCTACGATCCCGGGGAGGGCCGAGTCACAGATACGCAGTATTTT.

The CDR3: CASSLMSPSGASTDTQYF. As DNA, the CDR3 is TGTGCCAGCAGCTTAATGTCTCCTAGCGGGGCTAGCACAGATACGCAGTATTTT. V gene TRBV7-3 combines with J gene TRBJ2-3; TRBD2 aligns across 9 bases. From germline, CDR1 is SGHTA and CDR2 FQGTGA. The CDR3 totals 18 residues. With 1 base clipped from V and 0 bases from J, the junction kept 8 bases outside the gene matches.

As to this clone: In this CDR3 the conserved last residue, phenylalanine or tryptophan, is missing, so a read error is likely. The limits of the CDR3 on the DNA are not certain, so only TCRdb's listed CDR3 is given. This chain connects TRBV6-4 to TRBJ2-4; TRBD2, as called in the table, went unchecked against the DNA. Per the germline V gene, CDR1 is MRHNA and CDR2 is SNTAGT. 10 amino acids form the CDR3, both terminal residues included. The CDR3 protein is CASSDRGRIL.

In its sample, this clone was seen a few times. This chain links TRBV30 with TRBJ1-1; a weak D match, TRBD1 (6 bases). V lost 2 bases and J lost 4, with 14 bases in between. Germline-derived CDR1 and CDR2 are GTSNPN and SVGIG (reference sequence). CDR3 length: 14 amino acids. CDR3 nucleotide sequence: TGTGCCTGGAGTATCCTCGGAGGGGGCACTGAAGCTTTCTTT. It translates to CAWSILGGGTEAFF.

Here the CDR3 DNA reads TGTGCCAGCAGTCCCGTTCTGCGGGGGGAGGAGACCCAGTACTTC. It codes for CASSPVLRGEETQYF. The chain links TRBV27 to TRBJ2-5; 8 bases are shared with TRBD2. The CDR3 consists of 15 residues. The V gene end was trimmed by 5 bases and the J gene end by 5 bases; junction bases not matched to a gene: 10. The germline V gene has CDR1 MNHEY and CDR2 SMNVEV (reference sequence).

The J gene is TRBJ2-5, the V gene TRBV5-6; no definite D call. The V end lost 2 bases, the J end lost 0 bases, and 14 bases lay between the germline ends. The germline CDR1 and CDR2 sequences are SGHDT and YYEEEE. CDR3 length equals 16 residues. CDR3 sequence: CASSFTATEHQETQYF. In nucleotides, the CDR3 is TGTGCCAGCAGCTTTACCGCAACAGAACACCAAGAGACCCAGTACTTC.

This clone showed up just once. The CDR3 loop is CASSLDGTSIYEQYF. The CDR3 bases are TGTGCCAGCAGCTTAGACGGGACAAGTATTTACGAGCAGTACTTC. V gene TRBV7-2 combines with J gene TRBJ2-7, with a possible D match to TRBD1 (6 bases). V was pared by 1 base and J by 4 bases, with 14 bases between. Per germline, CDR1 SGHTA and CDR2 FQGNSA. This CDR3 is 15 amino acids long.

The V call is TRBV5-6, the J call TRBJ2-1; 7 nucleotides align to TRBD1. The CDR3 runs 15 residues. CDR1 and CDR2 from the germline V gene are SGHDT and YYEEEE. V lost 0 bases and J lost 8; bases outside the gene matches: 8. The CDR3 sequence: CASSLEGGAVDEQFF. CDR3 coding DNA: TGTGCCAGCAGCTTGGAAGGGGGCGCAGTTGATGAGCAGTTCTTC.

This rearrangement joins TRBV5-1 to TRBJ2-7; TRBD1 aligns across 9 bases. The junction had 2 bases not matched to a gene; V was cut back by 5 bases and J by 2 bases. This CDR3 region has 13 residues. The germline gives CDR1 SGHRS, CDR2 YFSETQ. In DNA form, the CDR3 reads TGCGCCAGCAGGGGGACAGGGACCTACGAGCAGTACTTC. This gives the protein CASRGTGTYEQYF. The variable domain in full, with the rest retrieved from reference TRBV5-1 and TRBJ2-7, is KAGVTQTPRYLIKTRGQQVTLSCSPISGHRSVSWYQQTPGQGLQFLFEYFSETQRNKGNFPGRFSGRQFSNSRSEMNVSTLELGDSALYLCASRGTGTYEQYFGPGTRLTVT.

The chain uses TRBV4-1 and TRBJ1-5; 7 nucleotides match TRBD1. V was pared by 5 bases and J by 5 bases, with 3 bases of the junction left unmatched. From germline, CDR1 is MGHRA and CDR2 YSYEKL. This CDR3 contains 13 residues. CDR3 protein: CASSADRDQPQHF. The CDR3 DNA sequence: TGCGCCAGCAGCGCAGACAGGGATCAGCCCCAGCATTTT.

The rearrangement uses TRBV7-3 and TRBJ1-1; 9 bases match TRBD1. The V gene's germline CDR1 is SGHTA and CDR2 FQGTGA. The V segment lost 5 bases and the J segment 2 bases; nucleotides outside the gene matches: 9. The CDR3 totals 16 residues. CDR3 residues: CASSRPRQGGNTEAFF. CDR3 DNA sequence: TGTGCCAGCAGCCGCCCCCGACAGGGGGGAAACACTGAAGCTTTCTTT.

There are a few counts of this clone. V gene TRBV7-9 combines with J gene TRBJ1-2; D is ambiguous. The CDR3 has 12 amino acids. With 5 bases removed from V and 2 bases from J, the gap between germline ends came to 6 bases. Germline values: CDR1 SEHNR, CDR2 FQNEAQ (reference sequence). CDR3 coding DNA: TGTGCCAGCAGCAGCCGGAACTATGGCTACACCTTC. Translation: CASSSRNYGYTF.

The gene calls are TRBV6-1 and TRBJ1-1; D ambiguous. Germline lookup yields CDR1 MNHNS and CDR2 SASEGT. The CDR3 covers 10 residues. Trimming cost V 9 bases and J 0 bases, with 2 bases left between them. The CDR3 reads CARVNTEAFF. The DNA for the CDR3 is TGTGCCAGGGTGAACACTGAAGCTTTCTTT.

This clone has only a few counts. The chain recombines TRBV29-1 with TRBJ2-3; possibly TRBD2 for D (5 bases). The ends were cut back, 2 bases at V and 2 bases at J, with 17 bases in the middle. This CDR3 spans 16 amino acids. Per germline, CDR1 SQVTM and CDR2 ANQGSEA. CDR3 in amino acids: CSVEPWLAQDTDTQYF. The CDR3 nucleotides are TGCAGCGTTGAACCCTGGCTAGCTCAAGACACAGATACGCAGTATTTT.

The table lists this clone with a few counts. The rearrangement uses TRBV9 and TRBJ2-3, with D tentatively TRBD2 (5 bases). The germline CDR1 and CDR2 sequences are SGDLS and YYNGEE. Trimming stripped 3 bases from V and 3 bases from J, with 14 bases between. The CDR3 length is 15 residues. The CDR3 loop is CASSEEVLGTDTQYF. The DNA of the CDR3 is TGTGCCAGCAGCGAGGAGGTGTTAGGAACAGATACGCAGTATTTT.

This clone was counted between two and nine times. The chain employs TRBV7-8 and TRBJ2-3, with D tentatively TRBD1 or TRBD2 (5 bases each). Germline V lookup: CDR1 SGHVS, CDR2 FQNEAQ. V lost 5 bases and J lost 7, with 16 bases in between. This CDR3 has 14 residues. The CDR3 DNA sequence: TGTGCCAGCAGCCCCCCGGGGCGCCAAAATACGCAGTATTTT. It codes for CASSPPGRQNTQYF.

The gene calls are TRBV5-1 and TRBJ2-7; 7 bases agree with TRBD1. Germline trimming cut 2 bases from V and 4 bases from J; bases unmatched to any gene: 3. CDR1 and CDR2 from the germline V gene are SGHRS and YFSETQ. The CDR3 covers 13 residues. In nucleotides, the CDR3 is TGCGCCAGCAGCTTCGACAGGGTGTACGAGCAGTACTTC. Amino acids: CASSFDRVYEQYF.

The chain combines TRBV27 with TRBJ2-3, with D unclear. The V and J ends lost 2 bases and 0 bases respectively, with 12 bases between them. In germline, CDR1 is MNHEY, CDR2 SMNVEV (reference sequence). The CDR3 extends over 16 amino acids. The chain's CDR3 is CASSLQTTSSTDTQYF. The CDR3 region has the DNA TGTGCCAGCAGTTTACAGACAACTTCTAGCACAGATACGCAGTATTTT.

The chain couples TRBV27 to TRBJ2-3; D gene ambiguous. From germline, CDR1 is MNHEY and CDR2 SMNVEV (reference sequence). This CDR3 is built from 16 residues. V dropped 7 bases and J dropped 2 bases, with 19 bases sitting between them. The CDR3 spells CASTPTVGPFTDTQYF. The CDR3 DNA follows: TGTGCCAGCACCCCAACGGTAGGGCCTTTCACAGATACGCAGTATTTT.

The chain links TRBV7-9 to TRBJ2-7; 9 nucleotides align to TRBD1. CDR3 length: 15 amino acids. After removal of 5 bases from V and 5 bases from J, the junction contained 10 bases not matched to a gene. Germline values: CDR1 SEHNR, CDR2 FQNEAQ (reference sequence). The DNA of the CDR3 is TGTGCCAGCAGCCCCACAGGGGGCAGATGGAACGAGCAGTACTTC. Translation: CASSPTGGRWNEQYF.

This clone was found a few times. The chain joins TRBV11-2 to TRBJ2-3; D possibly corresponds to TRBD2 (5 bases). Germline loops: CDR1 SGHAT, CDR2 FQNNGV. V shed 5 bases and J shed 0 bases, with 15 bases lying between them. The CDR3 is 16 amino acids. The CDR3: CASSPTSLTSTDTQYF. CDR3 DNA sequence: TGTGCCAGCAGCCCCACTAGTCTCACTAGCACAGATACGCAGTATTTT. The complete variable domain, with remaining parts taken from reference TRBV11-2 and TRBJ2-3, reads EAGVAQSPRYKIIEKRQSVAFWCNPISGHATLYWYQQILGQGPKLLIQFQNNGVVDDSQLPKDRFSAERLKGVDSTLKIQPAKLEDSAVYLCASSPTSLTSTDTQYFGPGTRLTVL.